This TCR beta chain is from a study of blood T cell repertoires in COVID-19. Study background: The analysed material was cDNA or gDNA that came from T cells, B-cell-depleted T cells, or PBMCs.

The CDR3 has 15 amino acids. V was clipped by 2 bases and J by 10 bases; unmatched bases: 7. Per the germline V gene, CDR1 is MNHNS and CDR2 is SASEGT. Assay used: immunoSEQ multiplex PCR; TCRdb lists only in-frame clones, some missing. The sample has 250,000 or so clones, 80% to 90% seen once. This receptor was identified in a woman aged 35 to 49 who had been exposed to COVID-19. Sequencing was carried out using PBMCs or T cells enriched from blood (not recorded which). The rearrangement joins TRBV6-1 to TRBJ1-6; 8 bases are a match to TRBD1. CDR3 amino acids: CASSELDRVVSPLHF. The CDR3 DNA follows: TGTGCCAGCAGTGAACTGGACAGGGTAGTATCACCCCTCCACTTT.